The next 10 T cell receptor beta chains were all read from a single sample in a study of long-term antiretroviral therapy in people with HIV. Investigators performed immunoSEQ version v3.0 at survey level. The data were produced by immunoSEQ multiplex PCR, yet TCRdb's version contains in-frame clones alone and is incomplete. The repertoire holds fewer than 25,000 clones, with around 84% as singletons. This specimen was unsorted PBMCs, taken 1.8 years before starting antiretroviral therapy. The receptors originated from a woman aged 30 to 39 with HIV.

V usage is TRBV2 and J usage is TRBJ1-1; 7 bases fit TRBD1. V shed 6 bases and J 1 base; nucleotides not matched to a gene: 5. CDR3 length: 14 residues. Germline CDR1 reads SNHLY; CDR2 reads FYNNEI. This CDR3 is CASRSRDRNTEAFF. Written as DNA, the CDR3 is TGTGCCAGCAGATCACGGGACAGGAACACTGAAGCTTTCTTT. The full variable domain, in which reference TRBV2 and TRBJ1-1 provide the parts outside the CDR3, is EPEVTQTPSHQVTQMGQEVILRCVPISNHLYFYWYRQILGQKVEFLVSFYNNEISEKSEIFDDQFSVERPDGSNFTLKIRSTKLEDSAMYFCASRSRDRNTEAFFGQGTRLTVV.

The chain couples TRBV30 to TRBJ1-3; D remains ambiguous. Germline lookup yields CDR1 GTSNPN and CDR2 SVGIG (reference sequence). This CDR3 is 11 amino acids long. V lost 5 bases and J 5 bases, leaving 7 bases between the germline ends. DNA for the CDR3: TGTGCCTGGTCCGACCGAAACACCATATATTTT. Amino acids: CAWSDRNTIYF.

The chain carries TRBV5-1 and TRBJ1-1; D not certain. Trimming took off 0 bases at V and 1 base at J, with 7 bases between the two ends. Per the germline V gene, CDR1 is SGHRS and CDR2 is YFSETQ. The CDR3 extends over 14 amino acids. DNA for the CDR3: TGCGCCAGCAGCTTGGGGCGGAAGAACACTGAAGCTTTCTTT. Translated, it gives CASSLGRKNTEAFF.

This chain links TRBV5-1 with TRBJ2-2, with D uncertain. The CDR3 runs to 15 residues. The germline V gene encodes CDR1 SGHRS and CDR2 YFSETQ. V was clipped by 0 bases and J by 0 bases, with 6 bases between them. CDR3 region: CASSLGLSNTGELFF. The CDR3 DNA reads TGCGCCAGCAGCTTGGGACTTTCGAACACCGGGGAGCTGTTTTTT.

The chain carries TRBV18 and TRBJ1-6; the D is unclear. CDR3 size: 12 residues. Germline-derived CDR1 and CDR2 are KGHSH and LQKENI. V lost 3 bases and J lost 4, with 1 base in between. Written as DNA, the CDR3 is TGTGCCAGCTCACCTTATAATTCACCCCTCCACTTT. Encoded protein: CASSPYNSPLHF.

This chain joins TRBV14 and TRBJ2-1, with D tentatively TRBD1 (6 bases). This CDR3 region has 17 residues. Deletions cut 1 base from V and 2 bases from J, with 15 bases between. From germline, CDR1 is SGHDN and CDR2 FVKESK. This chain's CDR3 is CASSQAQGWGPYNEQFF. In DNA form, the CDR3 reads TGTGCCAGCAGCCAAGCCCAGGGGTGGGGACCCTACAATGAGCAGTTCTTC.

The genes are TRBV5-4 and TRBJ1-2; 8 bases align to TRBD1. Losses at the gene ends were 0 bases for V and 4 bases for J; bases not matched to a gene: 8. The germline V gene encodes CDR1 SGHNT and CDR2 YYREEE (reference sequence). The CDR3 has 16 amino acids. CDR3 in amino acids: CASSLGQGSGGYGYTF. The CDR3 DNA reads TGTGCCAGCAGCTTGGGACAGGGGTCAGGTGGCTATGGCTACACCTTC. Based on the CDR3 plus reference TRBV5-4 and TRBJ1-2, the full variable domain is ETGVTQSPTHLIKTRGQQVTLRCSSQSGHNTVSWYQQALGQGPQFIFQYYREEENGRGNFPPRFSGLQFPNYSSELNVNALELDDSALYLCASSLGQGSGGYGYTFGSGTRLTVV.

The chain links TRBV9 to TRBJ2-5; maybe TRBD2 (6 bases). Germline loops: CDR1 SGDLS, CDR2 YYNGEE. The CDR3 has 16 amino acids. The V gene lost 1 base and the J gene lost 0 bases, with 13 bases spanning the gap. The CDR3 protein is CASSVRGGGYQETQYF. The DNA of the CDR3 is TGTGCCAGCAGCGTACGTGGAGGAGGGTACCAAGAGACCCAGTACTTC. Complete variable domain (other parts from reference TRBV9 and TRBJ2-5): DSGVTQTPKHLITATGQRVTLRCSPRSGDLSVYWYQQSLDQGLQFLIQYYNGEERAKGNILERFSAQQFPDLHSELNLSSLELGDSALYFCASSVRGGGYQETQYFGPGTRLLVL.

This chain links TRBV6-6 with TRBJ1-6; D not resolved. The CDR3 covers 15 residues. V was clipped by 6 bases and J by 0 bases, with 9 bases between them. CDR1 is MNHNY and CDR2 is SVGAGI in the germline V gene (reference sequence). The CDR3 protein is CASSRLSSYNSPLHF. As DNA, the CDR3 is TGTGCCAGCAGCAGACTCAGCTCCTATAATTCACCCCTCCACTTT.

CDR3 in DNA: TGTGCCAGCACGACAACTCGGGGGGGCTACAATGAGCAGTTCTTC. Translated: CASTTTRGGYNEQFF. The chain couples TRBV6-1 to TRBJ2-1; 8 bases agree with TRBD2. The CDR3 has 15 residues. Per the germline V gene, CDR1 is MNHNS and CDR2 is SASEGT. V dropped 7 bases and J dropped 3; count of bases not matched to a gene: 8.